This T cell receptor (beta chain) appears in the sequencing data of a study of CD8+CD57+ T cells in acquired aplastic anemia. This clonotype was counted ten times or more. The study profiled TCR beta VDJ and CDR3 using genomic DNA as template. MiXCR, applied by TCRdb to the reads, yields one record per CDR3 protein. The sample records about 180,000 distinct CDR3 sequences, under 55% being singletons. CDR3 length: 14 amino acids. The V gene end was trimmed by 2 bases and the J gene end by 4 bases; junction bases not matched to a gene: 3. Germline CDR1 is LNHDA and CDR2 is SQIVND (reference sequence). This TCR was recovered from a human donor in good health. Sequencing was carried out using sorted CD4+, CD8+, or CD8+CD57+ T cells (not recorded which) from PBMCs. The chain carries TRBV19 and TRBJ2-3, with 7 bases fitting TRBD2. The CDR3 sequence: CASSIKRGADTQYF. CDR3 nucleotides: TGTGCCAGTAGTATAAAACGGGGGGCAGATACGCAGTATTTT.